The rows below give T cell receptor beta chains drawn from one sample of a study of blood T cell repertoires in COVID-19. Assay: immunoSEQ multiplex PCR; the TCRdb copy retains only in-frame clones and omits some. The sample contains tens of thousands of clones, around 86% of which appear only once. The sequenced sample consisted of peripheral blood. These TCRs come from a woman older than 75 with active or convalescent COVID-19. The conserved cysteine and the conserved F or W are not part of the CDR3 here.

V,J,CDR3
TRBV2,TRBJ1-2,ASSEPPGTGRYGYT
TRBV6-6,TRBJ1-2,ASSYPTDRGIGYT
TRBV5-1,TRBJ2-7,ASSPTRTDIGEQY
TRBV5-1,TRBJ2-2,ASSLGTGGSGELF
TRBV7-2,TRBJ2-2,ASSFPGGLTGELF
TRBV28,TRBJ1-1,ASSSGQPNTEAF
TRBV28,TRBJ1-2,ASSPWTGAINYGYT
TRBV6-4,TRBJ2-2,ASSGRPNTGELF
TRBV21-1,TRBJ2-5,ASSAGGPEETQY
TRBV14,TRBJ2-2,ASSQVGLAGGQTGELF
TRBV12-3/TRBV12-4,TRBJ2-1,ASGQRLEQF
TRBV10-3,TRBJ2-7,AISESGQGDPYEQY
TRBV5-1,TRBJ2-3,ASSLGLAGGSTDTQY
TRBV10-3,TRBJ1-1,AITGEMAEAF
TRBV5-1,TRBJ2-7,ASSLEPGQGFDEQY
TRBV4-1,TRBJ2-1,ASRQVPSYNEQF
TRBV5-1,TRBJ2-3,ASREGGTDTQY
TRBV5-1,TRBJ2-4,ASSLAAGDGGLAKNIQY
TRBV6-5,TRBJ1-2,ASTLTGNYGYT
TRBV7-2,TRBJ2-2,ASSPTSGTAGELF
TRBV6-5,TRBJ2-7,ASRGGQGRQY
TRBV7-9,TRBJ1-1,ASSLDPVPEAF
TRBV20-1,TRBJ2-7,SASLAGGFGIEQY
TRBV5-1,TRBJ1-2,ASSLDGDGYT
TRBV20-1,TRBJ2-7,SARGLYEQY
TRBV19,TRBJ2-1,ASSTLTRLAGDDEQF
TRBV7-2,TRBJ2-7,ASSNLAGAPYEQY
TRBV5-1,TRBJ1-6,ASSLLSGEGSPLH
TRBV6-1,TRBJ1-1,ASSEARTGGAF
TRBV12-3/TRBV12-4,TRBJ2-1,ATAGVNNEQF
TRBV12-3/TRBV12-4,TRBJ1-5,ASSARRAQPQH
TRBV2,TRBJ1-1,ASSEALSGKLNTEAF
TRBV6-2/TRBV6-3,TRBJ1-5,ASSQDGGIYQPQH